This T cell receptor beta chain was found in a study of cytomegalovirus exposure and HLA in healthy donors. Concerning this clone: Other DNA sequences in this sample translate to the same CDR3.

The primer mix had 60 Vbeta and 13 Jbeta primers. Here immunoSEQ multiplex PCR was the method, and the copy in TCRdb shows in-frame clones only, minus some. Here the sample spans over 85,000 clones, over 65% being singletons. Germline CDR1 and CDR2: GTSNPN and SVGIG (reference sequence). The ends were cut back, 8 bases at V and 5 bases at J, with 14 bases in the middle. The CDR3 sequence is 12 residues long. The chain couples TRBV30 to TRBJ2-3; D may be TRBD2 (7 bases). This TCR was sampled from a man aged 30 to 45 in good health and CMV-seropositive. The sequenced sample consisted of PBMCs. Here the CDR3 reads CARGGEVDTQYF. CDR3 nucleotide sequence: TGTGCCAGAGGGGGGGAGGTAGATACGCAGTATTTT.